This TCR beta chain was retrieved from a study of T cells in Graves' hyperthyroidism and ophthalmopathy. V was pared by 0 bases and J by 3 bases, with 6 bases of the junction left unmatched. The CDR3 extends over 17 amino acids. The V gene's germline CDR1 is LGHDT and CDR2 YNNKEL (reference sequence). Amplification yielded TCR beta CDR3 regions, with RNA transcripts as the source. Primed by the HTBI set, a first-round RT-PCR was run on the TCR CDR3. TCRdb analysed the multiplex PCR reads with MiXCR anew, one entry per CDR3 protein. The data contain under 800,000 distinct CDR3 sequences, 11% to 15% of them singletons.

Sequences were obtained from blood. The receptor was derived from a woman under 30 with Graves' hyperthyroidism. The chain couples TRBV3-1 to TRBJ1-5; 9 positions agree with TRBD1. CDR3 amino acids: CASSQDGDRATNQPQHF. For the CDR3, the DNA is TGTGCCAGCAGCCAAGATGGGGACAGGGCCACCAATCAGCCCCAGCATTTT. Full variable domain (outside the CDR3, taken from reference TRBV3-1 and TRBJ1-5): DTAVSQTPKYLVTQMGNDKSIKCEQNLGHDTMYWYKQDSKKFLKIMFSYNNKELIINETVPNRFSPKSPDKAHLNLHINSLELGDSAVYFCASSQDGDRATNQPQHFGDGTRLSIL.